Listed here are 15 T cell receptor beta chains from one sample, sequenced in a study of control samples from healthy donors and cancer patients. Sequenced by immunoSEQ multiplex PCR; TCRdb stores in-frame clones only, minus some. The table lists just over 80,000 clones, about nine tenths of them singletons. The sequencing input was blood. The receptors were sampled from a man over 45 in good health.

This clone has just one count. V usage is TRBV18 and J usage is TRBJ2-3, with a possible D match to TRBD2 (6 bases). CDR1 KGHSH and CDR2 LQKENI come from the germline V gene. V was shortened by 2 bases and J by 1 base, with 16 bases between the two germline ends. The CDR3 covers 17 residues. The CDR3 region has the DNA TGTGCCAGCTCACCAGATCTTGCGGGGATAGGCACAGATACGCAGTATTTT. This sequence encodes CASSPDLAGIGTDTQYF.

The chain combines TRBV11-3 with TRBJ2-1; D might be TRBD1 (5 bases). Germline CDR1 and CDR2: SGHNT and YENEEA. Trimming removed 2 bases at V and 6 bases at J, with 14 bases between. The CDR3 loop spans 15 amino acids. The CDR3 nucleotides are TGTGCCAGCAGCTTACTGGGCAGGGTGGCCAATGAGCAGTTCTTC. Its protein product is CASSLLGRVANEQFF.

The chain has TRBV25-1 and TRBJ1-2; 7 positions agree with TRBD1. Looked up from germline, CDR1 is MGHDK and CDR2 is SYGVNS. V lost 1 base, J lost 5 bases, and 7 bases stayed unmatched. The CDR3 is 15 residues long. The CDR3 is CASSEFRQGRYGYTF. In DNA form, the CDR3 reads TGTGCCAGCAGTGAATTCCGACAGGGCCGGTATGGCTACACCTTC.

V gene TRBV19 combines with J gene TRBJ1-2, with 7 bases identical to TRBD1. With 6 bases clipped from V and 6 bases from J, the junction kept 10 bases outside the gene matches. This CDR3 has 14 residues. Looked up from germline, CDR1 is LNHDA and CDR2 is SQIVND (reference sequence). This CDR3 is CASRVGQTPHGYTF. CDR3 in DNA: TGTGCCAGTAGGGTGGGACAGACCCCACATGGCTACACCTTC.

The CDR3 coding sequence is TGCGCCAGCAGTCCAAAGGGGACAGGGCGCACAGATACGCAGTATTTT. This sequence encodes CASSPKGTGRTDTQYF. V gene TRBV10-1 combines with J gene TRBJ2-3, with 9 positions matching TRBD1. After removal of 5 bases from V and 1 base from J, the junction contained 7 bases not matched to a gene. The CDR3 is made up of 16 amino acids. The germline V gene encodes CDR1 WNHNN and CDR2 SYGVQD (reference sequence).

The chain uses TRBV15 and TRBJ1-1; D unresolved. The CDR3 extends over 14 amino acids. CDR1 is LNHNV, CDR2 YYDKDF, per germline (reference sequence). The V end lost 1 base, the J end lost 0 bases, and 6 bases lay between the germline ends. The CDR3 spells CATSRGLMNTEAFF. CDR3 DNA: TGTGCCACCAGCAGAGGGCTAATGAACACTGAAGCTTTCTTT.

V gene TRBV5-8 combines with J gene TRBJ2-7; D may be TRBD1 (6 bases). The CDR3 contains 11 residues. CDR1 SGHTS and CDR2 YDEGEE come from the germline V gene. The V gene lost 0 bases and the J gene lost 8 bases, with 6 bases spanning the gap. Here the CDR3 DNA reads TGTGCCAGCAGCTTGGGGGACAAGCAGTACTTC. It specifies CASSLGDKQYF.

V and J are TRBV5-1 and TRBJ2-1; D not resolved. Trimming took off 4 bases at V and 0 bases at J, with 11 bases between the two ends. CDR1 is SGHRS and CDR2 is YFSETQ in the germline V gene. CDR3 length: 15 amino acids. CDR3 region: CASSLGSASYNEQFF. The CDR3 DNA reads TGCGCCAGCAGCCTAGGTTCAGCCTCCTACAATGAGCAGTTCTTC.

This clone was seen a single time. The rearrangement joins TRBV25-1 to TRBJ2-5; no definite D call. This CDR3 comprises 12 residues. Germline V lookup: CDR1 MGHDK, CDR2 SYGVNS. Trimming removed 3 bases at V and 5 bases at J, with 7 bases between. This CDR3 is CASSDRLETQYF. CDR3 DNA: TGTGCCAGCAGTGATCGTTTGGAGACCCAGTACTTC.

The rearrangement uses TRBV5-6 and TRBJ1-4; D gene ambiguous. CDR3 size: 14 residues. V shed 2 bases and J shed 4 bases, with 9 bases lying between them. Germline CDR1 and CDR2: SGHDT and YYEEEE. Written as DNA, the CDR3 is TGTGCCAGCAGCTTCGGCGCAAGTAATGAAAAACTGTTTTTT. Its translation: CASSFGASNEKLFF.

The gene calls are TRBV18 and TRBJ2-3, with D maybe TRBD1 (6 bases). The germline V and J ends were trimmed by 3 bases and 0 bases, with 7 bases remaining between them. The germline V gene has CDR1 KGHSH and CDR2 LQKENI. The length of the CDR3 is 14 residues. The CDR3 loop is CASSPGTSTDTQYF. The CDR3 nucleotides are TGTGCCAGCTCACCGGGGACAAGCACAGATACGCAGTATTTT.

This chain links TRBV6-1 with TRBJ2-1; D may be TRBD2 (5 bases). The CDR3 is 12 amino acids. The V gene lost 3 bases and the J gene lost 11 bases, with 11 bases spanning the gap. Germline assignment: CDR1 MNHNS and CDR2 SASEGT. CDR3 protein: CASSDGWRKQFF. The CDR3 DNA sequence: TGTGCCAGCAGTGATGGGTGGAGGAAGCAGTTCTTC.

The V and J genes are TRBV7-9 and TRBJ2-5; D remains unclear. CDR1 is SEHNR and CDR2 is FQNEAQ in the germline V gene (reference sequence). The CDR3 sequence is 13 residues long. V dropped 5 bases and J dropped 2 bases, with 9 bases sitting between them. CDR3 in DNA: TGTGCCAGCAGCCCGGTAGGACAAGAGACCCAGTACTTC. Protein sequence: CASSPVGQETQYF. Supplemented by reference TRBV7-9 and TRBJ2-5, the full variable domain reads DTGVSQNPRHKITKRGQNVTFRCDPISEHNRLYWYRQTLGQGPEFLTYFQNEAQLEKSRLLSDRFSAERPKGSFSTLEIQRTEQGDSAMYLCASSPVGQETQYFGPGTRLLVL.

The chain has TRBV5-1 and TRBJ2-1; possibly TRBD2 for D (5 bases). V was cut by 1 base and J by 7 bases, with 12 bases left in between. Germline V CDR1 and CDR2: SGHRS, YFSETQ. CDR3 length: 14 amino acids. The CDR3 DNA follows: TGCGCCAGCAGCTTGAATCGGGGTAATAATGAGCAGTTCTTC. Protein: CASSLNRGNNEQFF.

This clone was observed a few times. V usage is TRBV7-9 and J usage is TRBJ2-7; TRBD2 might be the D (6 bases). Deletions cut 1 base from V and 3 bases from J, with 16 bases between. The germline CDR1 and CDR2 sequences are SEHNR and FQNEAQ (reference sequence). This CDR3 spans 16 amino acids. The CDR3 loop is CASSLGWSGRIYEQYF. The CDR3 nucleotides are TGTGCCAGCAGCTTAGGTTGGTCAGGGAGGATCTACGAGCAGTACTTC.